This T cell receptor (beta chain) originates from a study of CD8 T cells in ankylosing spondylitis. Study-level results: Apparently characteristic of ankylosing spondylitis blood was a TCR beta motif (under ten highly homologous variants). Reportedly, matched ankylosing spondylitis synovial fluid was significantly enriched for disease-linked clones. Earlier work had already found some motif variants in reactive arthritis synovial fluid and blood. Clones linked with disease were CD8+ and fairly uncommon in the peripheral blood.

In making TCR beta libraries, quantitative 5'-RACE with molecular barcodes was used. MiXCR, applied by TCRdb to the 5' RACE reads, yields one record per CDR3 protein. The sample carries around 770,000 distinct CDR3 sequences, around 20% recorded once. This clonotype occurred many times. Its antigen is undetermined. CDR1 and CDR2 (germline): SNHLY, FYNNEI. Unmatched junction bases numbered 6, after V lost 4 bases and J lost 4 bases. The CDR3 has 15 amino acids. This receptor was obtained from a male donor with ankylosing spondylitis. What was sequenced was blood, either unsorted or a sorted T cell fraction (not recorded which). This rearrangement joins TRBV2 to TRBJ2-7; 11 nucleotides line up with TRBD1. CDR3 in DNA: TGTGCCAGCAGTGTCGGACAGGGGGCAGGGTACGAGCAGTACTTC. Its protein is CASSVGQGAGYEQYF.